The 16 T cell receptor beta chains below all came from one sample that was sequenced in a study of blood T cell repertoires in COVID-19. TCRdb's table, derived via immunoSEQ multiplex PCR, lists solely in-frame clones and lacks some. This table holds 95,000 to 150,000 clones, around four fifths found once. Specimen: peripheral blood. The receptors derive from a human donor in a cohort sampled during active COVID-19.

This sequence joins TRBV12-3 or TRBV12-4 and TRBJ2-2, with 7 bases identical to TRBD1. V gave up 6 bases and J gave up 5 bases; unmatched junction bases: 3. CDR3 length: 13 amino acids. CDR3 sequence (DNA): TGTGCCAGCAGGCCGGACAGGACCGGGGAGCTGTTTTTT. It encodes CASRPDRTGELFF.

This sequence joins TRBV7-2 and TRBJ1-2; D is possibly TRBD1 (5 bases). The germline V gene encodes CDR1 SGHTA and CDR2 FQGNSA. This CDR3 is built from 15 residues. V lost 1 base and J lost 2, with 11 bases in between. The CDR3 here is CASSLGPGSNYGYTF. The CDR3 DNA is TGTGCCAGCAGCTTAGGTCCAGGGTCAAACTATGGCTACACCTTC.

CDR3 coding DNA: TGTGCCAGCAGTTTAGGGAGCCGGGAGACCCAGTACTTC. As protein: CASSLGSRETQYF. The chain combines TRBV2 with TRBJ2-5; TRBD2 might be the D (5 bases). This CDR3 spans 13 amino acids. The germline V and J ends were trimmed by 5 bases and 5 bases, with 12 bases remaining between them. Germline V gene sequence: CDR1 SNHLY, CDR2 FYNNEI.

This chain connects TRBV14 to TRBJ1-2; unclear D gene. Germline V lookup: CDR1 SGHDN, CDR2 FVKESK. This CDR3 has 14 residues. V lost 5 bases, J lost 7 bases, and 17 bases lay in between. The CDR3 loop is CASSLQPVGLGYTF. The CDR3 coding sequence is TGTGCCAGCAGCTTACAGCCTGTAGGCCTTGGCTACACCTTC.

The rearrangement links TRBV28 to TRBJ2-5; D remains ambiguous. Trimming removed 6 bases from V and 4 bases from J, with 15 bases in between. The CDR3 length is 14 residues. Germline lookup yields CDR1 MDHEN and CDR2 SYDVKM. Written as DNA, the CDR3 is TGTGCCAGCAGGACTCGGATGCGAGTAGAGACCCAGTACTTC. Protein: CASRTRMRVETQYF.

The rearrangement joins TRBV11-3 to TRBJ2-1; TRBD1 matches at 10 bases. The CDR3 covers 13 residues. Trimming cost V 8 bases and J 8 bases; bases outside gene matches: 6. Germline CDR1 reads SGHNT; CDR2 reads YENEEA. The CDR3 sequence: CASARTGGHEQFF. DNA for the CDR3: TGTGCCAGCGCGCGGACAGGGGGACATGAGCAGTTCTTC.

The CDR3, as DNA: TGCGCCAGCAGCTTGGGTTCGACTCCGGACACTGAAGCTTTCTTT. Translating it yields CASSLGSTPDTEAFF. This rearrangement joins TRBV5-1 to TRBJ1-1, with D unresolved. This CDR3 has 15 amino acids. Per the germline V gene, CDR1 is SGHRS and CDR2 is YFSETQ. Trimming shortened V by 0 bases and J by 3 bases, and 12 bases separated the two germline ends.

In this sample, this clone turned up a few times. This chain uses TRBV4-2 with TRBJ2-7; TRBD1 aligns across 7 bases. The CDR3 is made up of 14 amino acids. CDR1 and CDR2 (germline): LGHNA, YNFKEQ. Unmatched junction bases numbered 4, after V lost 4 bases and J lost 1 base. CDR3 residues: CASSLGQLSYEQYF. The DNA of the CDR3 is TGTGCCAGCAGCCTGGGACAGCTTTCCTACGAGCAGTACTTC.

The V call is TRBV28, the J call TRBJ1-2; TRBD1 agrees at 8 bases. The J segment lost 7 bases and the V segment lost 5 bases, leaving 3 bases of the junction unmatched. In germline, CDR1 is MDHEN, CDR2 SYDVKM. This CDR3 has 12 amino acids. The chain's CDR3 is CASSLQGGGYTF. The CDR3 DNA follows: TGTGCCAGCAGTCTACAGGGGGGTGGCTACACCTTC.

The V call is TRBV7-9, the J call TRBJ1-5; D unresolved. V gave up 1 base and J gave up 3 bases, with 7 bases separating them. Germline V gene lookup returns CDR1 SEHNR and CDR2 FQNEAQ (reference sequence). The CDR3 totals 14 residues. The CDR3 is CASSLGGNNQPQHF. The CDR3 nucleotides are TGTGCCAGCAGCTTAGGAGGGAACAATCAGCCCCAGCATTTT.

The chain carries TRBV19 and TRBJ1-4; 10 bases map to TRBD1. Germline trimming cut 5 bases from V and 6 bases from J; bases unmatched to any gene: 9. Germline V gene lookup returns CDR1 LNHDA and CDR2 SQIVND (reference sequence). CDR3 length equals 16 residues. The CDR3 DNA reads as TGTGCCAGTAGTGCCCCGGGACAGGGGAGCTATGAAAAACTGTTTTTT. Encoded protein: CASSAPGQGSYEKLFF.

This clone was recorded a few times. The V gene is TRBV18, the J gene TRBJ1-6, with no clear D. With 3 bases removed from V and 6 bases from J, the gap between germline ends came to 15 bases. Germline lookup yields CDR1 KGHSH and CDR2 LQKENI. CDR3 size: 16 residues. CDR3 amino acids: CASSPQPAGTNSPLHF. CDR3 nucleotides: TGTGCCAGCTCACCCCAGCCGGCGGGAACTAATTCACCCCTCCACTTT.

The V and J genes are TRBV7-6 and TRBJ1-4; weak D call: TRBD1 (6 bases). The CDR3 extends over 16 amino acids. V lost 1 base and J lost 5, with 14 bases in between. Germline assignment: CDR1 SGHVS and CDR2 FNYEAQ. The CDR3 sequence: CASSLVPGHLNEKLFF. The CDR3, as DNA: TGTGCCAGCAGCTTAGTTCCGGGACACCTAAATGAAAAACTGTTTTTT.

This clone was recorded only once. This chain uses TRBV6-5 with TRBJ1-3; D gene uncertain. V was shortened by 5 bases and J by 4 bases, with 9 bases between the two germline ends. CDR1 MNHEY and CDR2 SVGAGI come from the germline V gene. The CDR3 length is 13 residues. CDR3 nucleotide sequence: TGTGCCAGCAGTCGCTTTACAGGAAACACCATATATTTT. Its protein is CASSRFTGNTIYF.

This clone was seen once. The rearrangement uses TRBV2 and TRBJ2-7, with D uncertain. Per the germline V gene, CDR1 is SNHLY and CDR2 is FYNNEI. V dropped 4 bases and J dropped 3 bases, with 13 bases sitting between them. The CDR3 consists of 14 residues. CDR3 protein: CASSAARRIYEQYF. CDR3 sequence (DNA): TGTGCCAGCAGTGCGGCCAGGCGTATCTACGAGCAGTACTTC.

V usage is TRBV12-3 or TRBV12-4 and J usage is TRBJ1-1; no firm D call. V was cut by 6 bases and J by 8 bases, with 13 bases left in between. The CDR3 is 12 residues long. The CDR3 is CASSHTFEEAFF. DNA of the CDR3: TGTGCCAGCAGCCACACGTTTGAAGAAGCTTTCTTT.